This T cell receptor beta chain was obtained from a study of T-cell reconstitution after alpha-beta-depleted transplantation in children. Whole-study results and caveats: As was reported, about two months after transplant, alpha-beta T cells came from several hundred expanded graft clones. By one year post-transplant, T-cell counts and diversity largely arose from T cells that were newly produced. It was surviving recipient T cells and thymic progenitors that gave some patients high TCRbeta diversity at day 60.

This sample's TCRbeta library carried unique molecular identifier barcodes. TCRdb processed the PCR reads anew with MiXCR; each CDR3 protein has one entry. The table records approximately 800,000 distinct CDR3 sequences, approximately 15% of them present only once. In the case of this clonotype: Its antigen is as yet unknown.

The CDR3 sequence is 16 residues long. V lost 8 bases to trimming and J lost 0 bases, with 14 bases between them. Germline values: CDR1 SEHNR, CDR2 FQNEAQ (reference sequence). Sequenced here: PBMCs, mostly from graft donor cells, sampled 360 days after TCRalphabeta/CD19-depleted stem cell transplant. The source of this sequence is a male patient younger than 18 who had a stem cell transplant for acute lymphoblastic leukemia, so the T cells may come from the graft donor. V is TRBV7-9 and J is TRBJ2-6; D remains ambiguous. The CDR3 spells CASPEMWLSGANVLTF. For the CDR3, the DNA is TGTGCCAGCCCGGAGATGTGGCTCTCTGGGGCCAACGTCCTGACTTTC.